What follows describes a single T cell receptor beta chain. The target antigen is unknown. Clones were read by immunoSEQ multiplex PCR, and TCRdb kept only the in-frame ones, dropping some. Of some 150,000 clones detected, about nine tenths appear once; the ten largest clones hold around 1.8%. CDR3 length: 13 residues. Deletions cut 5 bases from V and 1 base from J, with 7 bases between. Germline values: CDR1 SGHNT, CDR2 YENEEA. This sample is part of a study of T cell responses to AZD1222 COVID-19 vaccine. Study-wide findings and caveats: Spike-specific TCR repertoires showed rising breadth and depth after two AZD1222 doses. Regions left unmutated in variants are reportedly the target of nearly half of spike-specific TCRs. Mostly white British, mostly female donors; authors suggested clonal diversity may be underestimated.

J is TRBJ2-3 and V is TRBV11-3; tentative D call: TRBD1 (6 bases). Material: peripheral blood, obtained 28 days after the second AZD1222 dose. The receptor was isolated from an adult who received the AZD1222 COVID-19 vaccine. The CDR3 loop reads CASSRTGTDTQYF. Written as DNA, the CDR3 is TGTGCCAGCAGCCGGACAGGCACAGATACGCAGTATTTT.